This T cell receptor beta chain was obtained from a study of shared clonotypes between healthy human individuals. Study-level results: Represented genetic and exposure-history diversity was restricted by having few donors. Across several donors, naive CD4 shared 4.5% to 6%, naive CD8 more than 3%, memory CD4 over 2%, memory CD8 about 0.38%.

Authors' analysis steps: Because ImmunoSEQ provided only junction sequences with no quality scores, the filtering differed. The protocol was immunoSEQ multiplex PCR, while the TCRdb copy is restricted to in-frame clones and leaves out a portion. V and J calls and clone size are copied from that table; D and trimming were computed from the DNA. Of hundreds of thousands of clones listed, 90% to 97% were seen once; the top ten hold approximately 0.12%. The CDR3 is 13 amino acids. The ends were cut back, 2 bases at V and 7 bases at J, with 11 bases in the middle. Germline V gives CDR1 MNHEY, CDR2 SMNVEV (reference sequence). Concerning this clone itself: Its specificity is unknown.

Naive CD8 isolation took CD45RO-negative cells positively selected for CCR7 and excluded terminally differentiated effector memory CD45RA+ cells. This receptor was taken from a woman in her thirties in good health. Sequencing was done on a sample of naive CD8+ T cells sorted from blood. The V gene is TRBV27, the J gene TRBJ1-2; D is undetermined. The CDR3: CASSLSRSAGYTF. The DNA of the CDR3 is TGTGCCAGCAGTTTAAGCCGCTCGGCTGGCTACACCTTC.